The T cell receptor (beta chain) under discussion was sequenced for a study of early T cells in non-severe SARS-CoV-2 infection. Study-level points and caveats: A preference for anti-spike CD8 responses marked VDJdb matching, which missed private and CD4 specificities.

Germline V gene data show CDR1 as SGHAT and CDR2 as FQNNGV. The V end was cut by 3 bases, the J end by 1 base, with 15 bases between. The CDR3 covers 16 residues. This clonotype was counted many times. What it binds is unknown. TCRdb fed the 5' RACE reads into MiXCR, producing one record per CDR3 protein. In the table there are about 77,000 distinct CDR3 sequences, around 5% of which are singletons. V usage is TRBV11-2 and J usage is TRBJ2-5; possibly TRBD1 for D (7 bases). Sequences were derived from whole blood, sampled at baseline. This sequence was found in an adult who was a healthcare worker with PCR-confirmed SARS-CoV-2 infection or an uninfected control (not recorded which). The CDR3 reads CASSFAPRGVQETQYF. DNA of the CDR3: TGTGCCAGCAGCTTCGCCCCCAGGGGGGTCCAAGAGACCCAGTACTTC.